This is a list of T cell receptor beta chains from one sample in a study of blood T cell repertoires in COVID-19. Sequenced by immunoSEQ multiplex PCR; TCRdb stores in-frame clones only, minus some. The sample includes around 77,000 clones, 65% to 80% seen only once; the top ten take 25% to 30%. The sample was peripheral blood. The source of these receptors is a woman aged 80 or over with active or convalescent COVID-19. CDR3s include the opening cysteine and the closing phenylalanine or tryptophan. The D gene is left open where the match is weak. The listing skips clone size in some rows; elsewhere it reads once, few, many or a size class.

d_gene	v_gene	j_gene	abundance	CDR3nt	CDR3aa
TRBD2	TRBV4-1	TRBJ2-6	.	TGCGCCAGCAGCCCCCGTTCCACGGGAGGAACCTCTGGGGCCAACGTCCTGACTTTC	CASSPRSTGGTSGANVLTF
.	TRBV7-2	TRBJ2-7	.	TGTGCCAGCAGCTTAACCTTACCGCCGGTCGAGCAGTACTTC	CASSLTLPPVEQYF
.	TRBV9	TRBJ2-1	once	TGTGCCAGCAGCGCAACAACGGGGACAATCGCCAATGAGCAGTTCTTC	CASSATTGTIANEQFF
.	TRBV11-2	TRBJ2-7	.	TGTGCCAGCAGTTTGAACGTGGACTTTTACGAGCAGTACTTC	CASSLNVDFYEQYF
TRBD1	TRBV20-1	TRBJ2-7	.	TGCAGTGCAAGGACAGGGTACGAGCAGTACTTC	CSARTGYEQYF
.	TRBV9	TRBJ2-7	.	TGTGCCAGCAGCCCCCCCGAGGATTCCTACGAGCAGTACTTC	CASSPPEDSYEQYF
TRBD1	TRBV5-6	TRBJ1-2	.	TGTGCCAGCAGCTTGGGACAGGGGGCCTATGGCTACACCTTC	CASSLGQGAYGYTF
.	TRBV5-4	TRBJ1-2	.	TGTGCCAGCAGTCCCGCGGGGCAGCCTTATGGCTACACCTTC	CASSPAGQPYGYTF
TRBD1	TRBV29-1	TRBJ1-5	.	TGCAGCGATCCCACAGGGGGTGAGGCCAATCAGCCCCAGCATTTT	CSDPTGGEANQPQHF
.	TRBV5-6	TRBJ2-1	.	TGTGCCAGCAGCTCCAGAGCGACCTACAATGAGCAGTTCTTC	CASSSRATYNEQFF
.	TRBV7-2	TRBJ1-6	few	TGTGCCAGCAGCCTAAGCGGGACGTTTAATTCACCCCTCCACTTT	CASSLSGTFNSPLHF
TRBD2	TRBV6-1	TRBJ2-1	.	TGTGCCAGCAGTGAAGCTAGCGGGGGGCCCAATGAGCAGTTCTTC	CASSEASGGPNEQFF
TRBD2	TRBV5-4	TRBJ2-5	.	TGTGCCAGCAGCGCACTAGCGGGGGGAGAGACCCAGTACTTC	CASSALAGGETQYF
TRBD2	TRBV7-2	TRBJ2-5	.	TGTGCCAGCAGCTACGACATCGGACTAGCGGGGTTGGAGACCCAGTACTTC	CASSYDIGLAGLETQYF
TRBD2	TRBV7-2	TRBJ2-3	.	TGTGCCAGCAGCGTAGCCATACCTAGCGGGGGGGCCCGAGATACGCAGTATTTT	CASSVAIPSGGARDTQYF
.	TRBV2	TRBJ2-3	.	TGTGCCAGCAGTTCCTTAGCTTCCACGGAAAACACGCAGTATTTT	CASSSLASTENTQYF
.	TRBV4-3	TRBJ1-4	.	TGCGCCAGCAGCCAAGATCCGGGGGTGGGTGAAAAACTGTTTTTT	CASSQDPGVGEKLFF
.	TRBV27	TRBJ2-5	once	TGTGCCAGCAGCCGGTGGGGGGTGGGAGAGACCCAGTACTTC	CASSRWGVGETQYF
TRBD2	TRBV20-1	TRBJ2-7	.	TGCAGTGCTAGTCCCTTACTAGCGGGGGCCGACTACGAGCAGTACTTC	CSASPLLAGADYEQYF
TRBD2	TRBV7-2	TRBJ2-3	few	TGTGCCAGCAGCGCGGGACTAGCGGGGGTGAATACGCAGTATTTT	CASSAGLAGVNTQYF
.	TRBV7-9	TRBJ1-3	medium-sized	TGTGCCAGCAGCTTCGGACAGTACCTCTCTGGAAACACCATATATTTT	CASSFGQYLSGNTIYF
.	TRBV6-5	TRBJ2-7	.	TGTGCCAGCAGTTCCCCCGGGCAGGGAGGTTTCTACGAGCAGTACTTC	CASSSPGQGGFYEQYF
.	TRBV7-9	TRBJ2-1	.	TGTGCCAGCAGCTTAAAGGGGACCGCCGGGACGAGGGGGATAAATGAGCAGTTCTTC	CASSLKGTAGTRGINEQFF
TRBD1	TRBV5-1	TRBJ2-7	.	TGCGCCAGCAGCCAGACAGGGAAGGGCTACGAGCAGTACTTC	CASSQTGKGYEQYF
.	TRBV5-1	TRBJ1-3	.	TGCGCCAGCAGCTTCGAGGCGAGCTCTGGAAACACCATATATTTT	CASSFEASSGNTIYF
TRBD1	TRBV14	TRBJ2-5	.	TGTGCCAGCAGCCAAGATGGGTGGGACAGACTCTACTTC	CASSQDGWDRLYF
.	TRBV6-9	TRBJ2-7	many	TGTGCCCCCCCTCTCCCCCACGAGCAGTACTTC	CAPPLPHEQYF
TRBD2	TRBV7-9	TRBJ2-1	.	TGTGCCAGCAGCCCCAAGACTAGCGGGGGGGGTGAGCAGTTCTTC	CASSPKTSGGGEQFF
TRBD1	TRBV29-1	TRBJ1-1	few	TGCAGCGTTGAGGATGACAGGGCGAACACTGAAGCTTTCTTT	CSVEDDRANTEAFF
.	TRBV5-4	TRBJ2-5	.	TGTGCCAGCAGCTTGGGACTCGCGGGGGCCGAGGAGACCCAGTACTTC	CASSLGLAGAEETQYF
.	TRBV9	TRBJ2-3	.	TGTGCCAGCAGCGTAGGTCCAGCGACAGATACGCAGTATTTT	CASSVGPATDTQYF
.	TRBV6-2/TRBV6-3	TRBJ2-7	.	TGTGCCAGCAGTGATGGACTAACTAGCTCCTACGAGCAGTACTTC	CASSDGLTSSYEQYF
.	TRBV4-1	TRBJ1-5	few	TGCGCCAGCAGCCAAGAACGGGTCGGTCAGCCCCAGCATTTT	CASSQERVGQPQHF
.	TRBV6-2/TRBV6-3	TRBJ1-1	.	TGTGCCAGCAGTTTCCCCCTAAAAGCGGGGGGCAGGGCTGAAGCTTTCTTT	CASSFPLKAGGRAEAFF
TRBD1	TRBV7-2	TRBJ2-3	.	TGTGCCAGCAGCCTAGCCATCGGGACAGGGGGCACAGATACGCAGTATTTT	CASSLAIGTGGTDTQYF
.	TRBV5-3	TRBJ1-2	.	TGTGCCAGAAGCTCAAAGGACAGTTTCTATGGCTACACCTTC	CARSSKDSFYGYTF
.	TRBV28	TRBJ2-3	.	TGTGCCAGCAGTGGAATAGGGACACTATCTTATACGCAGTATTTT	CASSGIGTLSYTQYF
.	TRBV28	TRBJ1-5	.	TGTGCCAGCATGGCACGGGTTGTTCAGCCCCAGCATTTT	CASMARVVQPQHF
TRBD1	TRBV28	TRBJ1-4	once	TGTGCCAGCAGTTCGGGGGACAGGGGCCAAGAAAAACTGTTTTTT	CASSSGDRGQEKLFF
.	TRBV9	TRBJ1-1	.	TGTGCCAGCAGCACCCAGGGGAAGCCCACTGAAGCTTTCTTT	CASSTQGKPTEAFF
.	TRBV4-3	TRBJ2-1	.	TGCGCCAGCAGCCAAGAAGAATCGGACAATGAGCAGTTCTTC	CASSQEESDNEQFF
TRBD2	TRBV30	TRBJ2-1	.	TGTGCCTGGAGTTACGGGGGGGGCCGCGATGAGCAGTTCTTC	CAWSYGGGRDEQFF
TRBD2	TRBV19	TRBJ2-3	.	TGTGCCAGTAGTGAGGGAGGGGCTCTAAGCACAGATACGCAGTATTTT	CASSEGGALSTDTQYF
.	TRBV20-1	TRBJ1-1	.	TGCAGTGCTAGTGGTCAGCGGAACACTGAAGCTTTCTTT	CSASGQRNTEAFF
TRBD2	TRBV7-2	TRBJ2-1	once	TGTGCCAGCAGCTTAGGGTTAACTAGCGGGGACAATGAGCAGTTCTTC	CASSLGLTSGDNEQFF
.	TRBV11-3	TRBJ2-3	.	TGTGCCAGCAGCTTAGGGGGGGGCCACACAGATACGCAGTATTTT	CASSLGGGHTDTQYF
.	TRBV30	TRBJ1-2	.	TGTGCCTGGAGTGTACAACAGCTTTCTGGCTACACCTTC	CAWSVQQLSGYTF
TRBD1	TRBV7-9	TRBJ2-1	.	TGTGCCAGCAGCTTAGCAATCGGGACAGGGATGGATGAGCAGTTCTTC	CASSLAIGTGMDEQFF
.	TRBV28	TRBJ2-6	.	TGTGCCAGCAGTGCCTCCGGAGACAGCCCTAACTCTGGGGCCAACGTCCTGACTTTC	CASSASGDSPNSGANVLTF
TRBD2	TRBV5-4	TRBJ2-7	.	TGTGCCAGCAGTCGTCTAGCGGCCCCTTCCTACGAGCAGTACTTC	CASSRLAAPSYEQYF
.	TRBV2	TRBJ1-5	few	TGTGCCAGCAGCCAGGGGATGGGACAGCCCCAGCATTTT	CASSQGMGQPQHF
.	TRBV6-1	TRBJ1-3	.	TGTGCCAGCAGTGAAAGGGAGGAGTCTGGAAACACCATATATTTT	CASSEREESGNTIYF
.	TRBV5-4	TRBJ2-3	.	TGTGCCAGCAGCTTGGCCGGAGCGGGTGGAAGCACAGATACGCAGTATTTT	CASSLAGAGGSTDTQYF
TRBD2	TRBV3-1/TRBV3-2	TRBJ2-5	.	TGTGCCAGCAGCCCGGGACTAGCCGGCGAGACCCAGTACTTC	CASSPGLAGETQYF
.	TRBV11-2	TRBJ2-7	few	TGTGCCAGCAGATCGACAGCCCTGGGCTACGAGCAGTACTTC	CASRSTALGYEQYF